These 27 T cell receptor beta chains came from one sample sequenced in a study of blood T cell repertoires in COVID-19. The protocol was immunoSEQ multiplex PCR, while the TCRdb copy is restricted to in-frame clones and leaves out a portion. The sample lists 200,000 to 300,000 clones; less than 90% were seen once. The sample comprised peripheral blood. These receptors were collected from a man aged 55 to 70 who had recovered from COVID-19.

This clone was observed a handful of times. The chain couples TRBV9 to TRBJ1-3; D may be TRBD1 (6 bases). The V end was cut by 4 bases, the J end by 2 bases, with 10 bases between. The CDR3 runs to 14 residues. Looked up from germline, CDR1 is SGDLS and CDR2 is YYNGEE. CDR3 bases: TGTGCCAGCAGCTTTCCAGGGGCTGGAAACACCATATATTTT. It specifies CASSFPGAGNTIYF.

The chain is built from TRBV7-3 and TRBJ2-3; unclear D gene. CDR1 is SGHTA, CDR2 FQGTGA, per germline. The CDR3 sequence is 13 residues long. Trimming removed 4 bases at V and 6 bases at J, with 11 bases between. In nucleotides, the CDR3 is TGTGCCAGCAGCTATCAGTTGATCGATACGCAGTATTTT. The encoded protein is CASSYQLIDTQYF.

The chain links TRBV7-2 to TRBJ2-4, with 12 bases that match TRBD2. CDR3 length: 19 amino acids. Germline CDR1 is SGHTA and CDR2 is FQGNSA. V dropped 1 base and J dropped 0; count of bases not matched to a gene: 7. CDR3 amino acids: CASSLGASGGALAKNIQYF. Here the CDR3 DNA reads TGTGCCAGCAGCTTAGGAGCTAGCGGGGGGGCACTAGCCAAAAACATTCAGTACTTC.

This chain links TRBV9 with TRBJ2-6; 8 bases agree with TRBD1. The V gene end was trimmed by 4 bases and the J gene end by 0 bases; junction bases not matched to a gene: 12. The CDR3 sequence is 19 residues long. Germline-derived CDR1 and CDR2 are SGDLS and YYNGEE. The CDR3 DNA is TGTGCCAGCAGCCCTAGAGGGGGACAGGTCTACTCTGGGGCCAACGTCCTGACTTTC. It codes for CASSPRGGQVYSGANVLTF.

The gene calls are TRBV3-1 (or the pseudogene TRBV3-2) and TRBJ2-1; 11 nucleotides line up with TRBD2. J lost 5 bases, V lost 4 bases, and 16 bases had no gene match. Germline assignment: CDR1 LGHDT and CDR2 YNNKEL (reference sequence). CDR3 length equals 19 residues. The CDR3: CASSPPFPSGGRRDNEQFF. As DNA, the CDR3 is TGTGCCAGCAGCCCCCCCTTCCCTAGCGGGGGGCGTCGGGACAATGAGCAGTTCTTC.

The chain employs TRBV12-5 and TRBJ1-2; D unresolved. The CDR3 has 12 amino acids. Germline V gives CDR1 LGHNT, CDR2 FRNRAP. Trimming took 2 bases from V and 8 from J, leaving 9 bases between them. CDR3 in DNA: TGTGCTAGTGGTTTGTTGACATCAGGCTACACCTTC. Its translation is CASGLLTSGYTF.

V usage is TRBV10-2 and J usage is TRBJ2-3; the match to TRBD2 covers 8 bases. V was clipped by 7 bases and J by 5 bases; unmatched bases: 8. From germline, CDR1 is WSHSY and CDR2 SAAADI. The CDR3 consists of 14 residues. The CDR3 bases are TGCGCCAGCAACCTTGCGGGGGGTATAGATACGCAGTATTTT. Its translation is CASNLAGGIDTQYF.

This clone has just one count. The gene calls are TRBV6-2 or TRBV6-3 and TRBJ1-2, with D tentatively TRBD1 (6 bases). Trimming removed 4 bases at V and 3 bases at J, with 18 bases between. The germline V gene has CDR1 MNHEY and CDR2 SVGEGT. The CDR3 extends over 16 amino acids. The CDR3 reads CASSSSGWGLDYGYTF. The CDR3 DNA reads TGTGCCAGCAGTTCTTCAGGATGGGGGCTTGACTATGGCTACACCTTC.

The chain carries TRBV25-1 and TRBJ1-1; D remains unclear. CDR1 is MGHDK and CDR2 is SYGVNS in the germline V gene. V dropped 8 bases and J dropped 1 base, with 8 bases sitting between them. This CDR3 contains 12 residues. The CDR3 region has the DNA TGTGCCAGCCGGGGTGGGAACACTGAAGCTTTCTTT. Amino acid sequence: CASRGGNTEAFF.

The rearrangement joins TRBV19 to TRBJ1-1, with 9 positions matching TRBD1. After removal of 6 bases from V and 4 bases from J, the junction contained 3 bases not matched to a gene. This CDR3 is 13 amino acids long. Germline CDR1 is LNHDA and CDR2 is SQIVND (reference sequence). CDR3 loop: CASRTGGITEAFF. CDR3 sequence (DNA): TGTGCCAGTAGGACAGGGGGGATCACTGAAGCTTTCTTT.

This clone has only a few counts. The chain joins TRBV7-9 to TRBJ1-2; tentatively, D is TRBD1 (6 bases). The CDR3 is made up of 13 amino acids. V lost 5 bases to trimming and J lost 6 bases, with 13 bases between them. The germline gives CDR1 SEHNR, CDR2 FQNEAQ (reference sequence). DNA of the CDR3: TGTGCCAGCAGCCGGGCAGGGGATCATGGCTACACCTTC. As protein: CASSRAGDHGYTF.

This rearrangement joins TRBV9 to TRBJ2-3, with 7 bases fitting TRBD2. The J segment lost 2 bases and the V segment lost 2 bases, leaving 5 bases of the junction unmatched. The CDR3 consists of 15 residues. Germline values: CDR1 SGDLS, CDR2 YYNGEE. CDR3 bases: TGTGCCAGCAGCGTCAGCGGGGCGCTCACAGATACGCAGTATTTT. Its protein product is CASSVSGALTDTQYF.

The gene calls are TRBV5-1 and TRBJ2-1, with TRBD2 matching 11 bases. This CDR3 contains 18 residues. With V trimmed by 0 bases and J by 0 bases, 5 bases remained unmatched. The germline gives CDR1 SGHRS, CDR2 YFSETQ. As DNA, the CDR3 is TGCGCCAGCAGCTTGGCCACTAGCGGGGGAGGCTCCTACAATGAGCAGTTCTTC. Translating it yields CASSLATSGGGSYNEQFF.

The table lists this clone with a few counts. The V gene is TRBV6-6, the J gene TRBJ2-2, with 11 bases lining up with TRBD1. Germline V gene data show CDR1 as MNHNY and CDR2 as SVGAGI (reference sequence). V lost 6 bases and J lost 9; bases outside the gene matches: 9. CDR3 length: 15 amino acids. In nucleotides, the CDR3 is TGTGCCAGCAGACCACCGGGACAGGGGGGAAGGGAGCTGTTTTTT. This gives the protein CASRPPGQGGRELFF.

The V and J genes are TRBV12-3 or TRBV12-4 and TRBJ1-1, with no clear D. This CDR3 is 13 amino acids long. Trimming removed 3 bases at V and 4 bases at J, with 9 bases between. CDR3 nucleotides: TGTGCCAGCAGTTTTAGTCGGGTCACTGAAGCTTTCTTT. Its protein product is CASSFSRVTEAFF.

The sample holds a few counts of this clone. The gene calls are TRBV11-2 and TRBJ2-7, with 7 bases aligning to TRBD1. CDR3 size: 13 residues. CDR1 SGHAT and CDR2 FQNNGV come from the germline V gene. After removal of 4 bases from V and 3 bases from J, the junction contained 3 bases not matched to a gene. CDR3 loop: CASSSGQYYEQYF. The CDR3 DNA is TGTGCCAGCAGCTCGGGACAGTACTACGAGCAGTACTTC.

Concerning this clone itself: Germline and junction disagree at one end, which may indicate a read error. This chain uses TRBV25-1 with TRBJ1-4; perhaps TRBD1 as D (6 bases). The CDR3 is made up of 12 amino acids. Per germline, CDR1 MGHDK and CDR2 SYGVNS. DNA for the CDR3: TGTGCCAGCAGTGAATATCGAGGGACATTGAGTTTT. The encoded protein is CASSEYRGTLSF. Variable domain in full (rest from reference TRBV25-1 and TRBJ1-4): EADIYQTPRYLVIGTGKKITLECSQTMGHDKMYWYQQDPGMELHLIHYSYGVNSTEKGDLSSESTVSRIRTEHFPLTLESARPSHTSQYLCASSEYRGTLSFGSGTQLSVL.

The chain combines TRBV6-1 with TRBJ2-5; 11 bases agree with TRBD2. The V segment lost 4 bases and the J segment 5 bases; nucleotides outside the gene matches: 9. CDR1 and CDR2 from the germline V gene are MNHNS and SASEGT. The CDR3 length is 16 residues. CDR3 coding DNA: TGTGCCAGCAGTGTCCATAGCGGGGGGGCCGGTGAGACCCAGTACTTC. Its protein product is CASSVHSGGAGETQYF.

V gene TRBV29-1 combines with J gene TRBJ1-5; maybe TRBD1 (5 bases). Germline CDR1 SQVTM, CDR2 ANQGSEA. Trimming took 4 bases from V and 0 from J, leaving 7 bases between them. CDR3 length equals 13 residues. The CDR3 coding sequence is TGCAGCGTTGGCCAGGGTAGCAATCAGCCCCAGCATTTT. It translates to CSVGQGSNQPQHF.

The chain recombines TRBV24-1 with TRBJ2-1, with D unclear. Germline V gene sequence: CDR1 KGHDR, CDR2 SFDVKD. This CDR3 region has 13 residues. Between the trimmed V and J ends, which lost 4 bases and 5 bases, there was a span of 8 bases. CDR3 in amino acids: CATSDLPNNEQFF. The CDR3 DNA reads TGTGCCACCAGTGACCTACCCAACAATGAGCAGTTCTTC.

This clone has more than one count but fewer than ten. CDR3 in amino acids: CASSQGARSVYEQYF. CDR3 sequence (DNA): TGTGCCAGCAGCCAAGGAGCTAGATCCGTCTACGAGCAGTACTTC. The V call is TRBV3-1 (or the pseudogene TRBV3-2), the J call TRBJ2-7; no reliable D call. The CDR3 contains 15 residues. Germline loops: CDR1 LGHDT, CDR2 YNNKEL (reference sequence). V was clipped by 1 base and J by 3 bases, with 13 bases between them.

The rearrangement uses TRBV6-5 and TRBJ2-5, with 10 bases lining up with TRBD2. The CDR3 loop spans 15 amino acids. Per germline, CDR1 MNHEY and CDR2 SVGAGI. V dropped 8 bases and J dropped 3; count of bases not matched to a gene: 9. CDR3 sequence (DNA): TGTGCCAGCTCCTCGGCCGGGACTAGCGAAGAGACCCAGTACTTC. Its translation is CASSSAGTSEETQYF.

As for this clone: Other DNA sequences in the same sample also yield this CDR3. This sequence joins TRBV5-1 and TRBJ1-1, with no clear D. Germline CDR1 SGHRS, CDR2 YFSETQ. The V and J ends lost 4 bases and 0 bases respectively, with 7 bases between them. CDR3 size: 13 residues. The CDR3 DNA reads as TGCGCCAGCAGCCTAACAGTGAACACTGAAGCTTTCTTT. This codes for CASSLTVNTEAFF. Based on the CDR3 plus reference TRBV5-1 and TRBJ1-1, the full variable domain is KAGVTQTPRYLIKTRGQQVTLSCSPISGHRSVSWYQQTPGQGLQFLFEYFSETQRNKGNFPGRFSGRQFSNSRSEMNVSTLELGDSALYLCASSLTVNTEAFFGQGTRLTVV.

In this sample, this clone turned up once. The V call is TRBV5-5, the J call TRBJ1-2; TRBD1 matches at 7 bases. The CDR3 is 15 amino acids. Germline trimming cut 0 bases from V and 4 bases from J; bases unmatched to any gene: 6. Germline loops: CDR1 SGHKS, CDR2 YYEKEE (reference sequence). CDR3 region: CASSLDRGSSYGYTF. For the CDR3, the DNA is TGTGCCAGCAGCTTGGACAGGGGATCCAGCTATGGCTACACCTTC. Using reference TRBV5-5 and TRBJ1-2 for the parts outside the CDR3, the full variable domain is DAGVTQSPTHLIKTRGQQVTLRCSPISGHKSVSWYQQVLGQGPQFIFQYYEKEERGRGNFPDRFSARQFPNYSSELNVNALLLGDSALYLCASSLDRGSSYGYTFGSGTRLTVV.

This rearrangement joins TRBV19 to TRBJ2-5; 11 nucleotides match TRBD2. Trimming at V came to 6 bases and at J to 3 bases, leaving 3 bases not matched to a gene. The CDR3 runs 14 residues. Germline V gene data show CDR1 as LNHDA and CDR2 as SQIVND (reference sequence). The CDR3 bases are TGTGCCAGTAGAACTAGCGGGAGTAAAGAGACCCAGTACTTC. It codes for CASRTSGSKETQYF.

The chain joins TRBV7-2 to TRBJ2-7; 15 nucleotides line up with TRBD2. Germline V lookup: CDR1 SGHTA, CDR2 FQGNSA. Losses at the gene ends were 2 bases for V and 4 bases for J; bases not matched to a gene: 6. The CDR3 length is 17 residues. The CDR3 loop is CASSLRTSGGAAYEQYF. The CDR3 DNA is TGTGCCAGCAGCTTACGGACTAGCGGGGGGGCCGCTTACGAGCAGTACTTC.

This chain uses TRBV6-2 or TRBV6-3 with TRBJ2-1; TRBD1 matches 10 bases. Germline V gene data show CDR1 as MNHEY and CDR2 as SVGEGT. V was pared by 5 bases and J by 1 base, with 8 bases of the junction left unmatched. There are 17 residues in the CDR3. Here the CDR3 reads CASSRRDRGISYNEQFF. In DNA form, the CDR3 reads TGTGCCAGCAGTCGCAGGGACAGGGGTATATCCTACAATGAGCAGTTCTTC.